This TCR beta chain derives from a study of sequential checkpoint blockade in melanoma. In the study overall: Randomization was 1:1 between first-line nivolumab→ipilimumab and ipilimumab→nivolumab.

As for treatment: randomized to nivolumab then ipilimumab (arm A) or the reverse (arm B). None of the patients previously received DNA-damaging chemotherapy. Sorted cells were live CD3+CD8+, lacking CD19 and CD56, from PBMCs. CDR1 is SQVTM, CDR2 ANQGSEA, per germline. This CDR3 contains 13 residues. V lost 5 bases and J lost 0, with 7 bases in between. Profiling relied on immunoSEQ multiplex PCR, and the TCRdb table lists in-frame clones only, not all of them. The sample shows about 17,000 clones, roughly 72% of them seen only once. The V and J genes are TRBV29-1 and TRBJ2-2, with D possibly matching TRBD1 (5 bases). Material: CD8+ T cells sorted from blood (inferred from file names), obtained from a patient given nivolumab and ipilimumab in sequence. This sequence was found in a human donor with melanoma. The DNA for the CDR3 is TGCAGCGTTCTAGGGGCGAACACCGGGGAGCTGTTTTTT. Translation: CSVLGANTGELFF.